The clone carrying this T cell receptor beta chain has a handful of counts. Its antigen is still unknown. The sample originates from a study of vaccination effects on CD4 cells after COVID-19. Turning to the study itself: Researchers reported culturing a few million PBMC in each well, adding roughly 10 IU/ml IL-2 and about 9.5 ug/ml peptides.

This CDR3 spans 13 amino acids. The germline V gene has CDR1 SGHDT and CDR2 YYEEEE. V lost 5 bases to trimming and J lost 8 bases; unmatched junction nucleotides: 5. Points from the study as a whole: Early post-infection timepoints were absent, and convalescent patients were few.

TCRdb's copy holds only in-frame clones and misses some; the assay was immunoSEQ multiplex PCR. The sample contains about 71,000 clones, over 75% of which appear only once. A roughly ten-day culture period preceded the isolation of CD4+ T cells. Participants each got two BNT162b2 or mRNA-1273 vaccine doses. IL-2 medium was substituted for half the medium on days 3 and 7. This rearrangement joins TRBV5-6 to TRBJ2-2, with 8 bases lining up with TRBD2. This specimen was CD4+ T cells from PBMCs cultured without peptide, taken after COVID-19 vaccination. The clonotype was recovered from a human donor who received a COVID-19 vaccine. The CDR3 DNA is TGTGCCAGCAGACTGACTAGCGCAGGGGAGCTGTTTTTT. Its protein product is CASRLTSAGELFF.